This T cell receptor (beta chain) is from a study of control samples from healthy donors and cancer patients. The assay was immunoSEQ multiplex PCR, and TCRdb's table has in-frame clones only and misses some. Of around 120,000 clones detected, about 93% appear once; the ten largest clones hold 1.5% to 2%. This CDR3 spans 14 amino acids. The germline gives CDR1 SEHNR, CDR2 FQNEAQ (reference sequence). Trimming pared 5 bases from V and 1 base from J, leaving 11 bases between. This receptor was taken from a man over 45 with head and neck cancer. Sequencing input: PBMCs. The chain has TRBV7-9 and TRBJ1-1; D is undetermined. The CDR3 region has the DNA TGTGCCAGCAGCCTCTTTGTCGAGAACACTGAAGCTTTCTTT. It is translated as CASSLFVENTEAFF.